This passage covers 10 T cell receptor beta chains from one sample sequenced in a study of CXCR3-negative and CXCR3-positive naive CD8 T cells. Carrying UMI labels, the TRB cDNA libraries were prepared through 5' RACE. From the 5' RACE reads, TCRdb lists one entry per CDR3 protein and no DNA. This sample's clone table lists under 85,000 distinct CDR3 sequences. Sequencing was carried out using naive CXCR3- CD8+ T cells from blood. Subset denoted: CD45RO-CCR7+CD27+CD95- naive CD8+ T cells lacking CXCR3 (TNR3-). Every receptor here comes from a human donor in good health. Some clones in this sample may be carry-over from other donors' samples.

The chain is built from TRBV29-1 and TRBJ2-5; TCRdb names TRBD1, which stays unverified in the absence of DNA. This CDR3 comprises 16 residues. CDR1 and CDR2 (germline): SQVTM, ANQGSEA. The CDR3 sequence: CSVESGRGQTGETQYF.

CDR3 amino acids: CSARGTETTNEKLFF. V is TRBV20-1 and J is TRBJ1-4; as DNA is missing, the TRBD1 call by TCRdb cannot be tested. This CDR3 is 15 amino acids long. Germline V gives CDR1 DFQATT, CDR2 SNEGSKA (reference sequence).

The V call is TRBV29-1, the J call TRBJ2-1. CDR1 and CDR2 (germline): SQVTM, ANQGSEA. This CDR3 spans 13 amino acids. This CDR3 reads CSVVLWSYNEQFF.

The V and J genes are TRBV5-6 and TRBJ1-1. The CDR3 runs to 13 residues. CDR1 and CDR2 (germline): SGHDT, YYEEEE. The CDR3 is CASSPAADAEAFF.

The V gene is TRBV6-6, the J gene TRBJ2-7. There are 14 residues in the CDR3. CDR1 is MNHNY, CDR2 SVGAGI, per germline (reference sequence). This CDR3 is CASSPMDSSYEQYF.

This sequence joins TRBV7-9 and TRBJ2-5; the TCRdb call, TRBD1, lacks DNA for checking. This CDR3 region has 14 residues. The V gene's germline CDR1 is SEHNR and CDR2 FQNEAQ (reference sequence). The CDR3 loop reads CASKGPTGVETQYF.

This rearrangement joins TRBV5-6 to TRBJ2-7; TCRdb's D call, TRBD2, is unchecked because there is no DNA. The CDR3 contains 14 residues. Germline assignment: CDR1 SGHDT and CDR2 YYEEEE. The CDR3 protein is CASSLGGSQYEQYF.

The CDR3 protein is CASSPGAPSSYNEQFF. The J gene is TRBJ2-1, the V gene TRBV7-7; lacking DNA, the TRBD1 call made by TCRdb goes unchecked. Germline V CDR1 and CDR2: SSHAT, FNYEAQ (reference sequence). The CDR3 is 16 amino acids.

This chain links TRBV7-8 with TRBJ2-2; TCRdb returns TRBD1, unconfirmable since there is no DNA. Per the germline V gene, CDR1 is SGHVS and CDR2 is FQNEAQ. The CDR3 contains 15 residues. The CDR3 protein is CASSLGGTNTGELFF.

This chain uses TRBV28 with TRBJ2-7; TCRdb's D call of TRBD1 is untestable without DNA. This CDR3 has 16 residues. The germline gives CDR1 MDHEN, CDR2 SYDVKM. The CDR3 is CASSFIRGDTTYEQYF.